The 21 T cell receptor beta chains listed next were all sequenced from one sample in a study of blood T cell repertoires in COVID-19. Sequencing was performed with immunoSEQ multiplex PCR; in TCRdb, only in-frame clones are kept and a portion is missing. This sample yields tens of thousands of clones, of which over 70% are seen a single time; approximately 3.4% belongs to the top ten. The sample was peripheral blood. The source of these receptors is a man between 70 and 80 years old with COVID-19, enrolled during active disease.

The chain is built from TRBV7-2 and TRBJ2-1; TRBD2 is a possible D gene (5 bases). CDR1 is SGHTA, CDR2 FQGNSA, per germline. The length of the CDR3 is 13 residues. V lost 6 bases, J lost 4 bases, and 10 bases lay in between. Here the CDR3 DNA reads TGTGCCAGCAGGGTTGGGGAGTACAATGAGCAGTTCTTC. It yields the protein CASRVGEYNEQFF.

V usage is TRBV15 and J usage is TRBJ1-2; 7 bases agree with TRBD1. The CDR3 covers 15 residues. V shed 8 bases and J 2 bases; nucleotides not matched to a gene: 11. The V gene's germline CDR1 is LNHNV and CDR2 YYDKDF (reference sequence). The CDR3 nucleotides read TGTGCCACCCGCCCCCGGACAGGACGGAACTATGGCTACACCTTC. Encoded protein: CATRPRTGRNYGYTF.

The V gene is TRBV28, the J gene TRBJ1-1, with no clear D. The CDR3 length is 11 residues. The V end was cut by 5 bases, the J end by 10 bases, with 11 bases between. Germline V gives CDR1 MDHEN, CDR2 SYDVKM. The CDR3 coding sequence is TGTGCCAGCAGTGGAGTTGAGGGAGCTTTCTTT. Translated, it gives CASSGVEGAFF.

The genes are TRBV15 and TRBJ2-7; maybe TRBD1 (5 bases). Germline lookup yields CDR1 LNHNV and CDR2 YYDKDF (reference sequence). The CDR3 is made up of 14 amino acids. Trimming stripped 0 bases from V and 5 bases from J, with 11 bases between. The DNA for the CDR3 is TGTGCCACCAGCAGAGATCCAGGGTCCGACGAGCAGTACTTC. The encoded protein is CATSRDPGSDEQYF.

The chain recombines TRBV27 with TRBJ1-6, with D possibly matching TRBD1 (5 bases). Trimming took off 5 bases at V and 7 bases at J, with 12 bases between the two ends. The germline V gene encodes CDR1 MNHEY and CDR2 SMNVEV (reference sequence). The CDR3 loop spans 14 amino acids. For the CDR3, the DNA is TGTGCCAGCAGTCTTGTACAGGCCAATTCACCCCTCCACTTT. Protein sequence: CASSLVQANSPLHF.

This clone was detected a few times. V is TRBV11-3 and J is TRBJ2-5; D perhaps matches TRBD2 (6 bases). The CDR3 is 13 amino acids. The V gene's germline CDR1 is SGHNT and CDR2 YENEEA. The V gene lost 5 bases and the J gene lost 0 bases, with 7 bases spanning the gap. The CDR3 region has the DNA TGTGCCAGCAGCCGGACTAACCAAGAGACCCAGTACTTC. Its protein is CASSRTNQETQYF.

The rearrangement uses TRBV5-4 and TRBJ1-1; D gene uncertain. V was trimmed by 1 base and J by 1 base, leaving 14 bases between them. The length of the CDR3 is 16 residues. Germline values: CDR1 SGHNT, CDR2 YYREEE (reference sequence). CDR3 sequence reads: CASSLNAPLANTEAFF. For the CDR3, the DNA is TGTGCCAGCAGCTTGAATGCGCCCCTAGCGAACACTGAAGCTTTCTTT.

This chain uses TRBV7-2 with TRBJ1-1; D is undetermined. The V end was cut by 0 bases, the J end by 12 bases, with 14 bases between. This CDR3 has 13 residues. Germline lookup yields CDR1 SGHTA and CDR2 FQGNSA. This CDR3 reads CASSLAQAARPFF. CDR3 DNA sequence: TGTGCCAGCAGCTTAGCCCAAGCGGCGCGGCCTTTCTTT. The whole variable domain, filled in from reference TRBV7-2 and TRBJ1-1, reads GAGVSQSPSNKVTEKGKDVELRCDPISGHTALYWYRQSLGQGLEFLIYFQGNSAPDKSGLPSDRFSAERTGGSVSTLTIQRTQQEDSAVYLCASSLAQAARPFFGQGTRLTVV.

This clone was observed a single time. V usage is TRBV28 and J usage is TRBJ1-5; D remains unclear. The CDR3 has 10 amino acids. CDR1 and CDR2 (germline): MDHEN, SYDVKM. In DNA, the CDR3 is TGTGCTACAAGCAATCAGCCCCAGCATTTT. It translates to CATSNQPQHF.

Note on this clone: The junction differs from germline at one of its ends, possibly a read error. The chain has TRBV7-7 and TRBJ2-2; D may be TRBD1 (6 bases). Germline V CDR1 and CDR2: SSHAT, FNYEAQ (reference sequence). The CDR3 covers 14 residues. The CDR3 nucleotides read TGTGCTAGCAGCTTAGAACAGGGCCACGGGGAGCTGTTTTTT. It encodes CASSLEQGHGELFF.

This clone was seen a handful of times. V is TRBV6-5 and J is TRBJ1-5; the D gene is possibly TRBD1 (5 bases). The V and J ends lost 2 bases and 9 bases respectively, with 14 bases between them. The germline gives CDR1 MNHEY, CDR2 SVGAGI. The CDR3 length is 14 residues. In DNA form, the CDR3 reads TGTGCCAGCAGTTACGACCGGCGGGGGGGGCCCCAGCATTTT. It encodes CASSYDRRGGPQHF.

The rearrangement joins TRBV4-3 to TRBJ1-2; weak D call: TRBD1 (5 bases). Looked up from germline, CDR1 is LGHNA and CDR2 is YSLEER. This CDR3 comprises 14 residues. The ends were cut back, 2 bases at V and 8 bases at J, with 15 bases in the middle. As DNA, the CDR3 is TGCGCCAGCAGCCAATCGACAGCCACTTGGGGCTACACCTTC. Translated: CASSQSTATWGYTF.

The V gene is TRBV3-1 (or the pseudogene TRBV3-2), the J gene TRBJ2-7, with 10 bases identical to TRBD2. V was clipped by 2 bases and J by 7 bases; unmatched bases: 11. CDR3 length equals 16 residues. CDR1 LGHDT and CDR2 YNNKEL come from the germline V gene (reference sequence). CDR3: CASSQPSGRGLWEQYF. Here the CDR3 DNA reads TGTGCCAGCAGCCAACCAAGCGGGAGGGGATTGTGGGAGCAGTACTTC.

The CDR3 nucleotides read TGCAGTGCTAGAGCGGACAATGAGCAGTTCTTC. This sequence encodes CSARADNEQFF. The rearrangement uses TRBV20-1 and TRBJ2-1; D gene ambiguous. This CDR3 region has 11 residues. In germline, CDR1 is DFQATT, CDR2 SNEGSKA (reference sequence). The V end was cut by 1 base, the J end by 5 bases, with 3 bases between.

A single count supports this clone. This chain links TRBV28 with TRBJ1-1; 8 bases line up with TRBD1. The CDR3 consists of 16 residues. V lost 2 bases and J lost 1; bases outside the gene matches: 6. Germline V gives CDR1 MDHEN, CDR2 SYDVKM. In nucleotides, the CDR3 is TGTGCCAGCAGTTTACCTCAGGGGGCTGGGAACACTGAAGCTTTCTTT. It codes for CASSLPQGAGNTEAFF.

The table lists this clone with a few counts. The chain links TRBV24-1 to TRBJ2-3; 9 bases agree with TRBD2. CDR1 KGHDR and CDR2 SFDVKD come from the germline V gene. This CDR3 has 16 amino acids. The V gene end was trimmed by 7 bases and the J gene end by 1 base; junction bases not matched to a gene: 8. The CDR3 nucleotides are TGTGCCACCAGGGCCGGGACTAGCCGTGGCACAGATACGCAGTATTTT. It is translated as CATRAGTSRGTDTQYF.

The J gene is TRBJ2-5, the V gene TRBV20-1; 7 positions match TRBD1. The V and J ends lost 6 bases and 7 bases, in that order; junction bases with no gene match: 5. The germline CDR1 and CDR2 sequences are DFQATT and SNEGSKA (reference sequence). This CDR3 contains 11 residues. CDR3 in amino acids: CSAGTARTQYF. CDR3 in DNA: TGCAGTGCGGGGACAGCTCGGACCCAGTACTTC.

J is TRBJ2-2 and V is TRBV25-1, with TRBD1 as a possible D gene (5 bases). Germline V gene sequence: CDR1 MGHDK, CDR2 SYGVNS. The CDR3 length is 16 residues. The germline V and J ends were trimmed by 4 bases and 0 bases, with 12 bases remaining between them. The CDR3 sequence is CASSVGRTSNTGELFF. In DNA, the CDR3 is TGTGCCAGCAGTGTAGGAAGGACATCGAACACCGGGGAGCTGTTTTTT.

V gene TRBV6-1 combines with J gene TRBJ1-2, with 11 nucleotides matching TRBD1. The CDR3 has 13 amino acids. Trimming at V came to 5 bases and at J to 7 bases, leaving 3 bases not matched to a gene. Germline V gives CDR1 MNHNS, CDR2 SASEGT. CDR3 sequence: CASSFGQGAGYTF. CDR3 coding DNA: TGTGCCAGCAGTTTTGGACAGGGGGCTGGCTACACCTTC.

The J gene is TRBJ2-1, the V gene TRBV6-1, with 7 bases aligning to TRBD2. The CDR3 totals 17 residues. After removal of 4 bases from V and 9 bases from J, the junction contained 18 bases not matched to a gene. Germline CDR1 MNHNS, CDR2 SASEGT. The CDR3 coding sequence is TGTGCCAGCAGTGTCCGCTTTCTGGCGGGAGTGGTAAGTGAGCAGTTCTTC. Translated: CASSVRFLAGVVSEQFF.

The J gene is TRBJ1-1, the V gene TRBV27; 10 bases match TRBD1. With V trimmed by 2 bases and J by 6 bases, 3 bases remained unmatched. CDR1 and CDR2 from the germline V gene are MNHEY and SMNVEV (reference sequence). This CDR3 has 14 residues. The CDR3 spells CASSLRDRGSEAFF. In DNA form, the CDR3 reads TGTGCCAGCAGTTTAAGGGACAGGGGCTCTGAAGCTTTCTTT.